This TCR beta chain was sequenced during a study of tissue T cells after allogeneic stem cell transplantation (dated by TCRdb to 2022 to 2024). Broadly, across the study: If a tissue had multiple samples, a pathologist reviewed H&E sections so that samples with histologically apparent lymphocytes got priority for sequencing. The study profiled TCR beta repertoires in many tissues obtained from research autopsies of patients with and without GVHD, and also in mouse models of GVHD. On the human side, the study was prospective and observational, with no blinding or randomization. Here is what the overall study found, with its caveats: The patient cohort was small and clinically heterogeneous, and sampling depth was acknowledged as a limitation. Within patients, how anatomically similar tissues were was a major factor shaping TCR repertoire composition, regardless of disease or transplant status. Which tissue TCRs were alloreactive or antigen-specific was not determined in the study, and some of the clones might have been host cells that persisted. In both patients and mice, T cells from blood and spleen covered only a limited part of the TCR repertoire found in tissues. Only a few T cell clones appeared in more than one patient, yet motif-based clustering showed tissue-specific repertoire signatures that were shared between patients. No blood samples were available from the non-GVHD comparator patients.

The CDR3, cysteine through phenylalanine, is 16 amino acids long. Only the CDR3 DNA stays, 48 bases, in frame from base 1. CDR1 is given as SGHRS and CDR2 as YFSETQ, both from the germline V gene. From V the trimming removes 4 bases and from J it removes 1 base, while the gene matches leave 7 bases of the junction unaccounted for. Concerning this clone: Its recognized antigen is unknown. No much larger clone exists at a distance of one base, and base qualities are not known.

The protocol used for the library was the immunoSEQ multiplex PCR assay. Adaptive Biotechnologies performed TCRbeta CDR3 sequencing at survey depth and reported CDR3 sequences, V/J genes, productive frequency, and template counts. TCR beta CDR3 regions were amplified from genomic DNA rather than RNA. The authors' pipeline ran thus. Jensen-Shannon divergence served to quantify pairwise repertoire overlap between tissues, with 0 meaning identical and 1 meaning complete divergence. Tissues were clustered by single-linkage agglomerative hierarchical clustering of pairwise JSD values and displayed as dendrograms. All patient samples were analyzed with GLIPH2 using simulation_depth 1000, kmer_min_depth 3 and cdr3_length_cutoff 8, and only groups containing more than two unique CDR3s were kept. A standardized tissue-overlap score was calculated by extrapolating Jaccard GLIPH-group overlap across patients to a standard repertoire size of 1000 clones. To look at how diversity was associated with clinical or experimental variables, linear mixed-effect models were used, with tissue treated as a fixed effect and individual treated as a random effect. The source is immuneACCESS, and TCRdb retained only in-frame sequences with V and J called. Part of the clones is not carried over; for the studies checked, unresolved V genes explain less than half of this, and the remainder is unexplained. For V, J and clone size, that table is used; D and trimming come from the DNA. The sample table holds 1,600 or so clones, of which around 73% were seen once. The ten most abundant clones make up around 12% of the sample.

Taken with the paper, the label for time point translates to: human tissue collected at research (rapid) autopsy. For comparison, three non-HCT patients with other cancers were selected retrospectively, each having at least five GI tract samples and no known GI disease at death. Autopsy tissues included GI sites from esophagus to rectum, liver, skin and lymphoid organs including spleen, after a median post-mortem interval of roughly 9.8 hours. Each autopsy specimen was cut in two, with one portion flash-frozen in liquid nitrogen and the remainder formalin-fixed, and the outer muscle layers of GI specimens were removed. To extract genomic DNA from frozen tissues, either the Mag-Bind Blood & Tissue DNA HDQ 96 Kit on a Chemagic 360 or the DNeasy Blood & Tissue Kit was used. Because of concern about red blood cell contamination, extracted DNA underwent additional purification with the Genomic DNA Clean & Concentrator-25 kit.

The clonotype originates from a woman aged 18 to 49 with breast cancer. Sample: esophagus tissue, taken at autopsy. The chain couples TRBV5-1 to TRBJ2-5, with 10 bases matching TRBD1. CDR3 sequence: CASSKGTGDGQETQYF. The sequence in DNA is TGCGCCAGCAGCAAGGGGACAGGGGATGGCCAAGAGACCCAGTACTTC.